This T cell receptor beta chain is drawn from a study of cytomegalovirus exposure and HLA in healthy donors. Whole-study findings and limits: In a later analysis, productive TCRs from donors in an Asian-associated ancestry cluster reportedly carried fewer N-insertions than the cohort mean. An analysis done earlier found most TCR beta V segments productive about 87% or about 30% of the time. CMV serostatus was the sole immune exposure data available. Reportedly, cytomegalovirus status was diagnosed with high sensitivity and specificity.

With regard to this clone: What it binds is unknown.

A multiplex PCR was run with 60 Vbeta primers and 13 Jbeta primers. Clones were read by immunoSEQ multiplex PCR, and TCRdb kept only the in-frame ones, dropping some. The sample holds roughly 60,000 clones. Germline CDR1 reads SEHNR; CDR2 reads FQNEAQ (reference sequence). The ends were cut back, 1 base at V and 0 bases at J, with 16 bases in the middle. The CDR3 totals 18 residues. The V gene is TRBV7-9, the J gene TRBJ1-5; D is possibly TRBD1 (6 bases). The receptor's source is a male donor in good health and CMV-seronegative. Sequencing was performed on PBMCs. CDR3 bases: TGTGCCAGCAGCTTAGGAAGGACAGACCCCTATAGCAATCAGCCCCAGCATTTT. It translates to CASSLGRTDPYSNQPQHF.